The clone carrying this T cell receptor (beta chain) was observed many times. This specimen belongs to a study of T-cell reconstitution after alpha-beta-depleted transplantation in children. The TCRbeta library incorporated unique molecular identifiers. One entry per CDR3 protein results from TCRdb running MiXCR on the PCR reads. The table shows about half a million distinct CDR3 sequences, with approximately 12% occurring only once. With 3 bases removed from V and 4 bases from J, the gap between germline ends came to 14 bases. Germline CDR1 and CDR2: SGHVS and FQNEAQ. The length of the CDR3 is 15 residues.

The sequencing here drew on PBMCs from the stem cell graft donor, taken from the stem cell graft. This TCR was recovered from a human donor who donated a stem cell graft to a child with combined immunodeficiency. This chain connects TRBV7-8 to TRBJ2-3; D uncertain. The CDR3 DNA sequence: TGTGCCAGCAGCTTCCGTCCCGGATTGGCAGATACGCAGTATTTT. Its translation is CASSFRPGLADTQYF.